Following are 8 T cell receptor beta chains from one sample sequenced in a study of blood T cell repertoires in COVID-19. TCRdb keeps only in-frame clones here, not all; method: immunoSEQ multiplex PCR. This repertoire shows under 150,000 clones, about four fifths found once; its top ten account for 9.7%. The material sequenced was peripheral blood. The receptors shown here come from a man aged 35 to 55 with active or convalescent COVID-19.

CDR3 protein: CATSDSLARSYNEQFF. CDR3 DNA sequence: TGTGCCACCAGTGATTCACTAGCGAGGTCCTACAATGAGCAGTTCTTC. The chain carries TRBV24-1 and TRBJ2-1; 7 bases agree with TRBD2. V shed 2 bases and J 1 base; nucleotides not matched to a gene: 4. Germline V gene lookup returns CDR1 KGHDR and CDR2 SFDVKD. CDR3 length: 16 residues.

The J gene is TRBJ1-2, the V gene TRBV6-5; 8 nucleotides align to TRBD1. V shed 6 bases and J 5 bases; nucleotides not matched to a gene: 11. CDR1 is MNHEY, CDR2 SVGAGI, per germline. The CDR3 length is 15 residues. CDR3 in amino acids: CASRDWDRPEYGYTF. CDR3 in DNA: TGTGCCAGCAGAGATTGGGACAGGCCCGAGTATGGCTACACCTTC.

Only one count was recorded for this clone. The rearrangement links TRBV6-2 or TRBV6-3 to TRBJ1-6; no clear D gene. With 5 bases removed from V and 6 bases from J, the gap between germline ends came to 14 bases. Germline lookup yields CDR1 MNHEY and CDR2 SVGEGT. This CDR3 is 15 amino acids long. CDR3 sequence (DNA): TGTGCCAGCAGTCGCGATCAGGTTTTTAATTCACCCCTCCACTTT. Amino acid sequence: CASSRDQVFNSPLHF.

The CDR3 sequence: CASSVAGGSPYEQYF. The CDR3 nucleotides are TGTGCCAGCAGCGTAGCGGGGGGCAGTCCCTACGAGCAGTACTTC. The gene calls are TRBV9 and TRBJ2-7; D may be TRBD2 (7 bases). The CDR3 totals 15 residues. Germline assignment: CDR1 SGDLS and CDR2 YYNGEE. Trimming took 0 bases from V and 2 from J, leaving 12 bases between them.

This clone appeared once. This chain connects TRBV30 to TRBJ1-2; D unresolved. V was trimmed by 2 bases and J by 7 bases, leaving 8 bases between them. Per the germline V gene, CDR1 is GTSNPN and CDR2 is SVGIG (reference sequence). The CDR3 is 11 amino acids. The CDR3 region is CAWSSGAGYTF. For the CDR3, the DNA is TGTGCCTGGAGTTCGGGAGCTGGCTACACCTTC.

The CDR3 nucleotides read TGTGCCAGCAGCTTAGCGGACGAGCGGTACAATGAGCAGTTCTTC. It specifies CASSLADERYNEQFF. V and J are TRBV7-2 and TRBJ2-1; D perhaps matches TRBD2 (5 bases). Germline V gives CDR1 SGHTA, CDR2 FQGNSA. V lost 0 bases and J 4 bases, leaving 10 bases between the germline ends. This CDR3 is built from 15 residues.

The chain carries TRBV3-1 (or the pseudogene TRBV3-2) and TRBJ1-3; no definite D call. Germline V gene data show CDR1 as LGHDT and CDR2 as YNNKEL (reference sequence). There are 15 residues in the CDR3. The V end was cut by 1 base, the J end by 7 bases, with 14 bases between. CDR3 bases: TGTGCCAGCAGCCAAGCCCGCGGAGTTAGTAACACCATATATTTT. This codes for CASSQARGVSNTIYF.

In this sample, this clone turned up once. The gene calls are TRBV24-1 and TRBJ2-7; 7 nucleotides line up with TRBD1. The CDR3 totals 15 residues. The germline gives CDR1 KGHDR, CDR2 SFDVKD. The trim removed 3 bases at V and 4 bases at J, leaving 8 bases unmatched. Here the CDR3 reads CATSDPGDRGYEQYF. The CDR3 nucleotides read TGTGCCACCAGTGATCCCGGGGACAGAGGGTACGAGCAGTACTTC.